The 30 T cell receptor beta chains below all came from one sample that was sequenced in a study of blood T cell repertoires in COVID-19. Sequenced by immunoSEQ multiplex PCR; TCRdb stores in-frame clones only, minus some. The sample comprises under 200,000 clones, approximately 88% of which are singletons, and about 10% rests with the top ten. Source material: peripheral blood. All receptors derive from a woman older than 75 with active or convalescent COVID-19.

This clone appeared once. This rearrangement joins TRBV6-2 or TRBV6-3 to TRBJ1-6, with 9 bases aligning to TRBD1. Germline loops: CDR1 MNHEY, CDR2 SVGEGT. V lost 5 bases, J lost 9 bases, and 2 bases stayed unmatched. This CDR3 is built from 13 residues. CDR3 residues: CASSRDRVSPLHF. The CDR3 nucleotides are TGTGCCAGCAGTCGGGACAGGGTTTCACCCCTCCACTTT.

The V call is TRBV10-3, the J call TRBJ1-2; no clear D gene. The CDR3 has 13 amino acids. Germline V CDR1 and CDR2: ENHRY, SYGVKD. The V end was cut by 1 base, the J end by 8 bases, with 11 bases between. This CDR3 is CAISELERKGYTF. DNA of the CDR3: TGTGCCATCAGTGAGTTAGAAAGAAAAGGCTACACCTTC.

This chain joins TRBV5-1 and TRBJ1-1, with TRBD1 matching over 11 bases. V shed 4 bases, J shed 1 base, and the junction held 6 bases outside the gene matches. Germline CDR1 and CDR2: SGHRS and YFSETQ. The CDR3 consists of 16 residues. This CDR3 reads CASSADRGLENTEAFF. Here the CDR3 DNA reads TGCGCCAGCAGCGCGGACAGGGGGCTTGAGAACACTGAAGCTTTCTTT. The whole variable domain, filled in from reference TRBV5-1 and TRBJ1-1, reads KAGVTQTPRYLIKTRGQQVTLSCSPISGHRSVSWYQQTPGQGLQFLFEYFSETQRNKGNFPGRFSGRQFSNSRSEMNVSTLELGDSALYLCASSADRGLENTEAFFGQGTRLTVV.

V gene TRBV6-1 combines with J gene TRBJ1-2, with a weak D call TRBD1 (5 bases). CDR3 length equals 14 residues. The ends were cut back, 0 bases at V and 8 bases at J, with 13 bases in the middle. Per the germline V gene, CDR1 is MNHNS and CDR2 is SASEGT. As DNA, the CDR3 is TGTGCCAGCAGTGAAGCGGGAGGGGCCTACGGCTACACCTTC. The encoded protein is CASSEAGGAYGYTF.

This clone was found a few times. The chain recombines TRBV5-4 with TRBJ1-1; D uncertain. Germline CDR1 SGHNT, CDR2 YYREEE (reference sequence). Trimming removed 1 base from V and 0 bases from J, with 7 bases in between. CDR3 length equals 14 residues. As DNA, the CDR3 is TGTGCCAGCAGCTTGCAGGTGATGAACACTGAAGCTTTCTTT. Translation gives CASSLQVMNTEAFF. Full variable domain (rest looked up from reference TRBV5-4 and TRBJ1-1): ETGVTQSPTHLIKTRGQQVTLRCSSQSGHNTVSWYQQALGQGPQFIFQYYREEENGRGNFPPRFSGLQFPNYSSELNVNALELDDSALYLCASSLQVMNTEAFFGQGTRLTVV.

This clone turned up a few times. The rearrangement links TRBV7-8 to TRBJ1-1; no firm D call. This CDR3 comprises 14 residues. V lost 4 bases to trimming and J lost 4 bases, with 13 bases between them. From germline, CDR1 is SGHVS and CDR2 FQNEAQ. CDR3 amino acids: CASSSREGSTEAFF. For the CDR3, the DNA is TGTGCCAGCAGCTCGAGGGAGGGAAGCACTGAAGCTTTCTTT.

This clone was observed a handful of times. The J gene is TRBJ2-2, the V gene TRBV19; 11 bases match TRBD2. This CDR3 region has 15 residues. V lost 6 bases, J lost 3 bases, and 3 bases stayed unmatched. Germline V gene data show CDR1 as LNHDA and CDR2 as SQIVND (reference sequence). The CDR3 sequence is CASSSGLADTGELFF. Here the CDR3 DNA reads TGTGCCAGTAGCTCGGGACTAGCGGACACCGGGGAGCTGTTTTTT.

The V gene is TRBV11-2, the J gene TRBJ1-1; 8 bases match TRBD1. The germline gives CDR1 SGHAT, CDR2 FQNNGV. There are 14 residues in the CDR3. Trimming at V came to 6 bases and at J to 3 bases, leaving 6 bases not matched to a gene. The CDR3 region has the DNA TGTGCCAGCAGACGGGACAGGCATGACACTGAAGCTTTCTTT. Translating gives CASRRDRHDTEAFF.

The rearrangement uses TRBV5-6 and TRBJ2-4; 7 positions match TRBD1. J was trimmed by 0 bases and V by 4 bases; bases with no gene match: 13. The CDR3 extends over 18 amino acids. Germline loops: CDR1 SGHDT, CDR2 YYEEEE. The CDR3 bases are TGTGCCAGCAGCCTTTTTACAGGGGTCATCCCAGCCAAAAACATTCAGTACTTC. Amino acid sequence: CASSLFTGVIPAKNIQYF.

Turning to this clone: Germline and junction disagree at one end, which may indicate a read error. The chain has TRBV6-5 and TRBJ1-1; D not resolved. The CDR3 sequence is 16 residues long. CDR1 is MNHEY and CDR2 is SVGAGI in the germline V gene. CDR3 DNA sequence: TGTGCCGGCAGTTACTTTATGCAGTCAAGTCACACTGAAGCTTTCTTT. Translation gives CAGSYFMQSSHTEAFF.

The chain is built from TRBV4-1 and TRBJ1-3, with D tentatively TRBD1 (6 bases). Trimming took off 0 bases at V and 2 bases at J, with 23 bases between the two ends. This CDR3 contains 20 residues. CDR1 MGHRA and CDR2 YSYEKL come from the germline V gene. The CDR3 DNA follows: TGCGCCAGCAGCCAAGATCTCCAACGGGGAGGGGGACGGGCTGGAAACACCATATATTTT. Its protein is CASSQDLQRGGGRAGNTIYF.

This clone has just one count. The rearrangement links TRBV7-9 to TRBJ1-2; weak D call: TRBD1 (6 bases). Germline loops: CDR1 SEHNR, CDR2 FQNEAQ (reference sequence). V shed 0 bases and J shed 3 bases, with 8 bases lying between them. There are 14 residues in the CDR3. The chain's CDR3 is CASSLADSYYGYTF. In DNA, the CDR3 is TGTGCCAGCAGCTTAGCGGACAGCTACTATGGCTACACCTTC.

This chain links TRBV3-1 (or the pseudogene TRBV3-2) with TRBJ2-1; 8 bases are a match to TRBD1. The CDR3 runs to 17 residues. Germline-derived CDR1 and CDR2 are LGHDT and YNNKEL (reference sequence). The trim removed 4 bases at V and 5 bases at J, leaving 13 bases unmatched. The CDR3 loop is CASSLSDREVPDNEQFF. CDR3 DNA: TGTGCCAGCAGCCTTTCGGACAGGGAGGTACCGGACAATGAGCAGTTCTTC.

This clone was seen only a few times. This chain joins TRBV18 and TRBJ2-7; a weak D match, TRBD2 (5 bases). Trimming removed 6 bases at V and 5 bases at J, with 17 bases between. This CDR3 comprises 14 residues. Looked up from germline, CDR1 is KGHSH and CDR2 is LQKENI. The DNA for the CDR3 is TGTGCCAGCTCTCGCCTTGAGGGTGGGAACGAGCAGTACTTC. Translated: CASSRLEGGNEQYF.

The chain couples TRBV6-5 to TRBJ2-2; 8 nucleotides line up with TRBD1. CDR1 is MNHEY and CDR2 is SVGAGI in the germline V gene. The CDR3 is 15 residues long. V was clipped by 6 bases and J by 5 bases; unmatched bases: 8. CDR3 protein: CASRGGQGETGELFF. The CDR3 DNA follows: TGTGCCAGCAGGGGCGGACAGGGAGAGACCGGGGAGCTGTTTTTT.

The rearrangement links TRBV10-3 to TRBJ1-2; D not resolved. In germline, CDR1 is ENHRY, CDR2 SYGVKD. The CDR3 is made up of 13 amino acids. The ends were cut back, 0 bases at V and 5 bases at J, with 7 bases in the middle. CDR3 in amino acids: CAISESRAYGYTF. CDR3 DNA sequence: TGTGCCATCAGTGAGTCGCGCGCGTATGGCTACACCTTC.

The chain links TRBV30 to TRBJ1-2; D may be TRBD1 (5 bases). This CDR3 has 12 residues. The germline V gene encodes CDR1 GTSNPN and CDR2 SVGIG (reference sequence). Trimming cost V 5 bases and J 5 bases, with 12 bases left between them. For the CDR3, the DNA is TGTGCCTGGCAGGAGGGGTCTTATGGCTACACCTTC. Its translation is CAWQEGSYGYTF.

The gene calls are TRBV19 and TRBJ1-4; D may be TRBD1 (5 bases). From germline, CDR1 is LNHDA and CDR2 SQIVND (reference sequence). The CDR3 has 17 amino acids. V gave up 0 bases and J gave up 0 bases, with 11 bases separating them. The CDR3 bases are TGTGCCAGTAGTATAGACAGGGTAGGAGCAACTAATGAAAAACTGTTTTTT. Translation gives CASSIDRVGATNEKLFF.

The J gene is TRBJ1-2, the V gene TRBV6-2 or TRBV6-3; D perhaps matches TRBD1 (6 bases). Trimming cost V 2 bases and J 4 bases, with 14 bases left between them. Germline CDR1 MNHEY, CDR2 SVGEGT. The CDR3 contains 15 residues. CDR3 bases: TGTGCCAGCAGTTACCCCTCGGGGGGCTTCTATGGCTACACCTTC. Its protein product is CASSYPSGGFYGYTF.

As concerns this clone: At one of its ends the junction is not consistent with the germline gene, which may arise from a read error. The V call is TRBV4-3, the J call TRBJ1-4; D perhaps matches TRBD1 (6 bases). The CDR3 spans 16 residues. Germline V gene sequence: CDR1 LGHNA, CDR2 YSLEER. For the CDR3, the DNA is TGCGCCAGCAGCCAAGATCTCAGGCAGGGGAATGGAAAACTGTTTTTT. Residues: CASSQDLRQGNGKLFF.

This clone was counted a single time. This chain uses TRBV19 with TRBJ2-3; D is uncertain. This CDR3 comprises 13 residues. Germline CDR1 is LNHDA and CDR2 is SQIVND (reference sequence). The V and J ends lost 5 bases and 5 bases respectively, with 11 bases between them. This chain's CDR3 is CASSETRRDTQYF. CDR3 DNA sequence: TGTGCCAGTAGTGAGACTCGTAGAGATACGCAGTATTTT.

This clone is a singleton in its sample. The chain joins TRBV6-5 to TRBJ1-1, with D unclear. Deletions cut 6 bases from V and 5 bases from J, with 16 bases between. The CDR3 covers 14 residues. The V gene's germline CDR1 is MNHEY and CDR2 SVGAGI. The CDR3 nucleotides read TGTGCCAGCAGCCACCGGACTCTGGAAACTGAAGCTTTCTTT. Its protein product is CASSHRTLETEAFF.

This clone was picked up a small number of times. The rearrangement joins TRBV29-1 to TRBJ1-1, with 9 bases aligning to TRBD1. The junction had 6 bases not matched to a gene; V was cut back by 3 bases and J by 1 base. From germline, CDR1 is SQVTM and CDR2 ANQGSEA. The CDR3 extends over 15 amino acids. CDR3 coding DNA: TGCAGCGTTGATGGGACAGGGACGGGGAACACTGAAGCTTTCTTT. Its translation is CSVDGTGTGNTEAFF. Full variable domain (outside the CDR3, taken from reference TRBV29-1 and TRBJ1-1): SAVISQKPSRDICQRGTSLTIQCQVDSQVTMMFWYRQQPGQSLTLIATANQGSEATYESGFVIDKFPISRPNLTFSTLTVSNMSPEDSSIYLCSVDGTGTGNTEAFFGQGTRLTVV.

The J gene is TRBJ2-7, the V gene TRBV11-2; D possibly corresponds to TRBD2 (6 bases). Per the germline V gene, CDR1 is SGHAT and CDR2 is FQNNGV. The germline V and J ends were trimmed by 2 bases and 1 base, with 21 bases remaining between them. This CDR3 spans 18 amino acids. In DNA form, the CDR3 reads TGTGCCAGCAGCTTAATTGGTGGCAGGGAGGCGGGATCCTACGAGCAGTACTTC. Translated: CASSLIGGREAGSYEQYF.

The chain links TRBV6-6 to TRBJ1-5; 8 nucleotides align to TRBD1. Germline CDR1 reads MNHNY; CDR2 reads SVGAGI (reference sequence). CDR3 size: 16 residues. The V and J ends lost 4 bases and 2 bases, in that order; junction bases with no gene match: 7. The CDR3 region is CASSFIQGAGNQPQHF. The DNA for the CDR3 is TGTGCCAGCAGTTTTATTCAGGGGGCAGGCAATCAGCCCCAGCATTTT.

The chain combines TRBV6-2 or TRBV6-3 with TRBJ2-1; 9 bases are a match to TRBD2. Per the germline V gene, CDR1 is MNHEY and CDR2 is SVGEGT. After removal of 6 bases from V and 3 bases from J, the junction contained 6 bases not matched to a gene. CDR3 length: 15 residues. The chain's CDR3 is CASSSSGGFYNEQFF. The CDR3 DNA is TGTGCCAGCAGCTCCAGCGGGGGGTTCTACAATGAGCAGTTCTTC.

The count of this clone is one. The chain has TRBV2 and TRBJ1-1; the match to TRBD1 covers 8 bases. Germline-derived CDR1 and CDR2 are SNHLY and FYNNEI. The CDR3 loop spans 13 amino acids. The trim removed 7 bases at V and 4 bases at J, leaving 5 bases unmatched. The CDR3 region is CASTQGAGTEAFF. CDR3 in DNA: TGTGCCAGCACCCAGGGGGCAGGCACTGAAGCTTTCTTT.

The chain carries TRBV7-8 and TRBJ1-3; 7 bases are a match to TRBD1. Per germline, CDR1 SGHVS and CDR2 FQNEAQ. The CDR3 consists of 14 residues. Trimming removed 5 bases from V and 2 bases from J; junction bases left unmatched: 3. CDR3 amino acids: CASSPGTAGNTIYF. The CDR3 nucleotides are TGTGCCAGCAGCCCCGGGACAGCTGGAAACACCATATATTTT.

V gene TRBV1 combines with J gene TRBJ2-5; the tabulated D call, TRBD2, remains unverified against the DNA. TRBV1 is recorded as a pseudogene. The CDR3 has 19 residues. DNA for the CDR3: TGCACCAGCAGCCAAGGAGTGGGGACTAGAGGGTCCCCCAAAGAGACCCAGTACTTC. Amino acids: CTSSQGVGTRGSPKETQYF.

The genes are TRBV19 and TRBJ1-5; tentative D call: TRBD1 (6 bases). CDR1 LNHDA and CDR2 SQIVND come from the germline V gene (reference sequence). The V end was cut by 7 bases, the J end by 2 bases, with 6 bases between. This CDR3 comprises 12 residues. CDR3: CASNRGNQPQHF. CDR3 DNA: TGTGCCAGTAACAGGGGCAATCAGCCCCAGCATTTT. Based on the CDR3 plus reference TRBV19 and TRBJ1-5, the full variable domain is DGGITQSPKYLFRKEGQNVTLSCEQNLNHDAMYWYRQDPGQGLRLIYYSQIVNDFQKGDIAEGYSVSREKKESFPLTVTSAQKNPTAFYLCASNRGNQPQHFGDGTRLSIL.